These T cell receptor beta chains were read from a single sample in a study of post-analysis software for immune sequencing data. TCRdb reprocessed the PCR reads with MiXCR, giving one entry per CDR3 protein. The sample shows hundreds of thousands of distinct CDR3 sequences, approximately 60% of them seen only once. Sequenced: blood. These receptors were collected from a girl aged 2-10 years with multiple sclerosis. CDR3s include the opening cysteine and the closing phenylalanine or tryptophan. Fields, in order: D gene, V gene, J gene, clone size, CDR3 protein, CDR3 DNA. A D gene is named only where the DNA matches it firmly. The size entry is marked missing in some rows and otherwise reads once, few, many or a size class.

d_call: .
v_call: TRBV11-2
j_call: TRBJ1-2
clone_size: .
cdr3_aa: CASSPRQLFNYGYTF
cdr3_nt: TGTGCCAGCAGCCCCCGACAGCTTTTTAACTATGGCTACACCTTC

d_call: .
v_call: TRBV25-1
j_call: TRBJ2-7
clone_size: once
cdr3_aa: CASSELWGGAEQYF
cdr3_nt: TGTGCCAGCAGTGAATTGTGGGGGGGCGCCGAGCAGTACTTC

d_call: .
v_call: TRBV12-3/TRBV12-4
j_call: TRBJ2-1
clone_size: .
cdr3_aa: CASSSRLNEQFF
cdr3_nt: TGTGCCAGCAGTTCTCGTCTCAATGAGCAGTTCTTC

d_call: .
v_call: TRBV5-1
j_call: TRBJ2-1
clone_size: .
cdr3_aa: CASSLIPYNEQFF
cdr3_nt: TGCGCCAGCAGCTTGATCCCATACAATGAGCAGTTCTTC

d_call: TRBD2
v_call: TRBV11-2
j_call: TRBJ2-3
clone_size: .
cdr3_aa: CASSLLLAGEPHTQYF
cdr3_nt: TGTGCCAGCAGCTTGTTATTGGCGGGGGAGCCCCATACGCAGTATTTT

d_call: TRBD2
v_call: TRBV20-1
j_call: TRBJ2-5
clone_size: .
cdr3_aa: CSADRPGLGQETQYF
cdr3_nt: TGCAGTGCGGACAGACCGGGACTAGGCCAAGAGACCCAGTACTTC

d_call: .
v_call: TRBV29-1
j_call: TRBJ1-2
clone_size: few
cdr3_aa: CSVVYSSGVYGYTF
cdr3_nt: TGCAGCGTTGTTTATTCATCAGGGGTCTATGGCTACACCTTC

d_call: TRBD2
v_call: TRBV12-3/TRBV12-4
j_call: TRBJ2-5
clone_size: .
cdr3_aa: CASSVAGGGQETQYF
cdr3_nt: TGTGCCAGCAGTGTAGCGGGAGGGGGGCAAGAGACCCAGTACTTC

d_call: TRBD2
v_call: TRBV4-1
j_call: TRBJ2-5
clone_size: few
cdr3_aa: CASSPFGSGRQVETQYF
cdr3_nt: TGCGCCAGCAGCCCTTTTGGTAGCGGGAGACAGGTAGAGACCCAGTACTTC

d_call: TRBD2
v_call: TRBV5-1
j_call: TRBJ2-5
clone_size: .
cdr3_aa: CASSYLAGGSLQETQYF
cdr3_nt: TGCGCCAGCAGCTACCTAGCGGGGGGGTCCCTCCAAGAGACCCAGTACTTC

d_call: .
v_call: TRBV5-1
j_call: TRBJ2-5
clone_size: .
cdr3_aa: CASMEVTEQETQYF
cdr3_nt: TGCGCCAGCATGGAGGTCACAGAACAAGAGACCCAGTACTTC

d_call: .
v_call: TRBV30
j_call: TRBJ1-2
clone_size: .
cdr3_aa: CAWSPTDYGYTF
cdr3_nt: TGTGCCTGGAGCCCGACCGATTATGGCTACACCTTC

d_call: .
v_call: TRBV5-1
j_call: TRBJ2-1
clone_size: .
cdr3_aa: CASSLGAGMIYNEQFF
cdr3_nt: TGCGCCAGCAGCTTGGGGGCGGGCATGATCTACAATGAGCAGTTCTTC

d_call: TRBD2
v_call: TRBV15
j_call: TRBJ2-1
clone_size: .
cdr3_aa: CATSPGTRIDNEQFF
cdr3_nt: TGTGCCACCAGCCCCGGGACTAGAATCGACAATGAGCAGTTCTTC

d_call: TRBD2
v_call: TRBV28
j_call: TRBJ2-5
clone_size: .
cdr3_aa: CASQGLAERGGQTQYF
cdr3_nt: TGTGCCAGCCAGGGACTAGCGGAGCGAGGGGGGCAGACCCAGTACTTC

d_call: TRBD2
v_call: TRBV6-2/TRBV6-3
j_call: TRBJ2-5
clone_size: few
cdr3_aa: CASSTGTSGFQETQYF
cdr3_nt: TGTGCCAGCAGTACCGGGACTAGCGGGTTCCAAGAGACCCAGTACTTC

d_call: TRBD2
v_call: TRBV29-1
j_call: TRBJ2-1
clone_size: few
cdr3_aa: CSVRGTSGSGEQFF
cdr3_nt: TGCAGCGTCCGCGGGACTAGCGGGAGTGGTGAGCAGTTCTTC

d_call: TRBD1
v_call: TRBV15
j_call: TRBJ1-1
clone_size: .
cdr3_aa: CATSRLGQSLMNTEAFF
cdr3_nt: TGTGCCACCAGCAGATTGGGACAGTCTCTCATGAACACTGAAGCTTTCTTT

d_call: TRBD1
v_call: TRBV10-3
j_call: TRBJ1-5
clone_size: .
cdr3_aa: CATTQGQGAWSNQPQHF
cdr3_nt: TGTGCTACCACGCAGGGACAGGGGGCTTGGAGCAATCAGCCCCAGCATTTT

d_call: TRBD1
v_call: TRBV11-2
j_call: TRBJ2-7
clone_size: few
cdr3_aa: CASSLTPTGTAYEQYF
cdr3_nt: TGTGCCAGCAGCCTCACCCCCACCGGGACAGCCTACGAGCAGTACTTC

d_call: TRBD1
v_call: TRBV7-9
j_call: TRBJ2-5
clone_size: few
cdr3_aa: CASSSTGTAQETQYF
cdr3_nt: TGTGCCAGCAGCAGCACCGGGACAGCACAAGAGACCCAGTACTTC

d_call: .
v_call: TRBV7-2
j_call: TRBJ2-1
clone_size: .
cdr3_aa: CASSLEKGFRSSYNEQFF
cdr3_nt: TGTGCCAGCAGCTTGGAGAAGGGCTTCAGGTCCTCCTACAATGAGCAGTTCTTC